Listed here are 5 T cell receptor beta chains from one sample, sequenced in a study of T cell responses to AZD1222 COVID-19 vaccine. Sequencing used immunoSEQ multiplex PCR; TCRdb keeps in-frame clones, though not all of them. The sample has 90,000 to 120,000 clones, roughly 87% seen once; the top ten hold around 4.5%. Sample: peripheral blood, taken on day 0 of AZD1222 vaccination. Receptors were obtained from an adult in good health.

J is TRBJ1-4 and V is TRBV9, with D possibly matching TRBD1 (6 bases). Deletions cut 4 bases from V and 7 bases from J, with 17 bases between. The CDR3 loop spans 15 amino acids. The germline V gene has CDR1 SGDLS and CDR2 YYNGEE. The CDR3 nucleotides are TGTGCCAGCAGCCCCAGCCAGGGGAAAACTGAAAAACTGTTTTTT. Encoded protein: CASSPSQGKTEKLFF.

The table lists this clone with a count of one. The chain links TRBV7-9 to TRBJ1-2; D might be TRBD1 (5 bases). The ends were cut back, 2 bases at V and 2 bases at J, with 12 bases in the middle. Germline V gives CDR1 SEHNR, CDR2 FQNEAQ (reference sequence). There are 15 residues in the CDR3. CDR3 DNA: TGTGCCAGCAGCTTAATTGACAGCGACAACTATGGCTACACCTTC. Protein sequence: CASSLIDSDNYGYTF.

CDR3 coding DNA: TGTGCCAGCAGTCCAGGGGGCCCATCGGTAAGCGAGCAGTACTTC. It translates to CASSPGGPSVSEQYF. The rearrangement uses TRBV6-2 or TRBV6-3 and TRBJ2-7, with 8 bases matching TRBD1. The germline V gene has CDR1 MNHEY and CDR2 SVGEGT. The J segment lost 6 bases and the V segment lost 5 bases, leaving 12 bases of the junction unmatched. The CDR3 runs 15 residues.

The chain links TRBV2 to TRBJ2-4; 12 bases line up with TRBD2. The CDR3 totals 18 residues. The junction had 10 bases not matched to a gene; V was cut back by 7 bases and J by 0 bases. Germline CDR1 and CDR2: SNHLY and FYNNEI. CDR3 bases: TGTGCCAGCAACAAACCTAGCGGGGGGGCCGTAGCCAAAAACATTCAGTACTTC. Residues: CASNKPSGGAVAKNIQYF.

The chain has TRBV7-9 and TRBJ1-1, with a tentative D call TRBD1 (6 bases). The CDR3 is made up of 13 amino acids. Deletions cut 3 bases from V and 7 bases from J, with 12 bases between. Germline V gene data show CDR1 as SEHNR and CDR2 as FQNEAQ (reference sequence). CDR3 protein: CASSFRGLLEAFF. In DNA, the CDR3 is TGTGCCAGCAGCTTTCGGGGGCTCCTTGAAGCTTTCTTT.